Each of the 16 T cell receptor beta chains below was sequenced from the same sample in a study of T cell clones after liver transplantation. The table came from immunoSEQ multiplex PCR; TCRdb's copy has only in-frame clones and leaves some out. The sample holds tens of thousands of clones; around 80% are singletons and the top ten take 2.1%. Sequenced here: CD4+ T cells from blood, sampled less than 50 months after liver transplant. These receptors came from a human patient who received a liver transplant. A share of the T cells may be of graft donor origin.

The CDR3 DNA is TGTGCCAGCAGTGTGGACAGGGCTCAGCCCCAGCATTTT. Translation: CASSVDRAQPQHF. The J gene is TRBJ1-5, the V gene TRBV2, with 8 bases matching TRBD1. J lost 6 bases, V lost 4 bases, and 2 bases had no gene match. Germline CDR1 and CDR2: SNHLY and FYNNEI. The CDR3 consists of 13 residues.

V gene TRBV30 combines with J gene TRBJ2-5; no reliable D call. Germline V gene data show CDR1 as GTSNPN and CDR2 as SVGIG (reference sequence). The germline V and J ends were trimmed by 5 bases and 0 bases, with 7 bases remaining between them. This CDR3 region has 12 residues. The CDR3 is CAWCLNQETQYF. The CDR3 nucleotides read TGTGCCTGGTGTCTTAACCAAGAGACCCAGTACTTC.

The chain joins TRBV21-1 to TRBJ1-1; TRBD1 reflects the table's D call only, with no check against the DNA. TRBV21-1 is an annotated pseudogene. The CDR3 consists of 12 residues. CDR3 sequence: CASSRNRVEAFF. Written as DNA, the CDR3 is TGTGCCAGCAGCAGGAACAGGGTAGAAGCTTTCTTT.

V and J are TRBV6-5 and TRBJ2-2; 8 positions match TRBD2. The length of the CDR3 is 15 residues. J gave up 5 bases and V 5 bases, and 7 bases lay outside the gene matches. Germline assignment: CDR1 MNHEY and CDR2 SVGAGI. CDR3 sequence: CASSPSRGGTGELFF. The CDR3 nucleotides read TGTGCCAGCAGTCCCTCTCGGGGGGGTACCGGGGAGCTGTTTTTT.

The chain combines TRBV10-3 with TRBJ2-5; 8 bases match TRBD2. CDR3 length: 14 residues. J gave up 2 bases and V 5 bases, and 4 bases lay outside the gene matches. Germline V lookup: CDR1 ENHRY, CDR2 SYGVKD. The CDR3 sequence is CAISSTSGQETQYF. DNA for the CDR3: TGTGCCATCAGTAGCACTAGCGGACAAGAGACCCAGTACTTC.

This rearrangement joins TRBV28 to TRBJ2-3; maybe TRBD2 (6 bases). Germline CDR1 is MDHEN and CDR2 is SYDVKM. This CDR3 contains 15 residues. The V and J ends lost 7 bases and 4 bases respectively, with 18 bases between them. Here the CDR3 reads CASMVGEAGPDTQYF. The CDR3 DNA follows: TGTGCCAGCATGGTCGGGGAAGCGGGCCCAGATACGCAGTATTTT.

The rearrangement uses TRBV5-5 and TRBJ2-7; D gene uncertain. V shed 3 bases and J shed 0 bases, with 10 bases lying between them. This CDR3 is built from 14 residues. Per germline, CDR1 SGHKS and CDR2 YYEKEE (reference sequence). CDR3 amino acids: CASSWPSFSYEQYF. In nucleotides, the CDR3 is TGTGCCAGCAGCTGGCCATCGTTCTCCTACGAGCAGTACTTC.

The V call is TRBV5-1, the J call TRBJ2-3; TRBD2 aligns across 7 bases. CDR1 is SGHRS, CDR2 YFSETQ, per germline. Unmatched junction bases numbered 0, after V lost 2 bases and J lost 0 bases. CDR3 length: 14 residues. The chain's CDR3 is CASSFSGSTDTQYF. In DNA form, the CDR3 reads TGCGCCAGCAGCTTTAGCGGGAGCACAGATACGCAGTATTTT.

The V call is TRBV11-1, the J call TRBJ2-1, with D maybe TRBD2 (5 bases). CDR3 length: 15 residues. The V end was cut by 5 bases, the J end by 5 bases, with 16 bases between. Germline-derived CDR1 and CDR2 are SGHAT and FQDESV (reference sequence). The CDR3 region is CASSPVSRGNNEQFF. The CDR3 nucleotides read TGTGCCAGCAGCCCCGTTTCAAGAGGGAACAATGAGCAGTTCTTC.

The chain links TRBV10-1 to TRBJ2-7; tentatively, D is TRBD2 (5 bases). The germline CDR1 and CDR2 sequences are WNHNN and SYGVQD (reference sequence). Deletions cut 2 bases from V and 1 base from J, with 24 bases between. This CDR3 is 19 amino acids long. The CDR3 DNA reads TGCGCCAGCAGTGAGGGTGGGGAGCACGGAGGAAAACTATCCTACGAGCAGTACTTC. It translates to CASSEGGEHGGKLSYEQYF.

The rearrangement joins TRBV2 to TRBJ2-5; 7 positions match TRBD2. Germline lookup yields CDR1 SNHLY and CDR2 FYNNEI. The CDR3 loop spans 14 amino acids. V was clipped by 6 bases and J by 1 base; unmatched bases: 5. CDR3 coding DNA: TGTGCCAGCAGGGGCGGGGGTATCCAAGAGACCCAGTACTTC. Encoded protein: CASRGGGIQETQYF.

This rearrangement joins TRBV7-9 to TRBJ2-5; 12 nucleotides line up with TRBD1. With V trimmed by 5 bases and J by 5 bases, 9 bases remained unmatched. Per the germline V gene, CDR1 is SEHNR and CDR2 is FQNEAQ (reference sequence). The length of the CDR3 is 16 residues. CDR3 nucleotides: TGTGCCAGCAGCCCCGTCGGGACAGGGGGCTTGGAGACCCAGTACTTC. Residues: CASSPVGTGGLETQYF.

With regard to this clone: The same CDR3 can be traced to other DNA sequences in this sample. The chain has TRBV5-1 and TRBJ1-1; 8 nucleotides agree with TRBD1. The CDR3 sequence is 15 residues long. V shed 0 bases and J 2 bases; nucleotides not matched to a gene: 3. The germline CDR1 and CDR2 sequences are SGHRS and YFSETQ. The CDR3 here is CASSLAGTGNTEAFF. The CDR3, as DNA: TGCGCCAGCAGCTTGGCCGGGACAGGAAACACTGAAGCTTTCTTT.

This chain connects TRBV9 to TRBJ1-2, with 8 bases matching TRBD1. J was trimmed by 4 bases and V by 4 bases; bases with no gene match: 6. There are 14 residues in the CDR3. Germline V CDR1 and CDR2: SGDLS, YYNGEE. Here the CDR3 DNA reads TGTGCCAGCAGCCCGGGACAGGAATTCTATGGCTACACCTTC. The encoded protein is CASSPGQEFYGYTF.

CDR3 region: CASRLEGDEQFF. The CDR3 nucleotides are TGCGCCAGCCGCCTGGAAGGGGATGAGCAGTTCTTC. The chain is built from TRBV5-1 and TRBJ2-1, with a weak D call TRBD1 (5 bases). There are 12 residues in the CDR3. The V end was cut by 7 bases, the J end by 8 bases, with 13 bases between. CDR1 is SGHRS, CDR2 YFSETQ, per germline.

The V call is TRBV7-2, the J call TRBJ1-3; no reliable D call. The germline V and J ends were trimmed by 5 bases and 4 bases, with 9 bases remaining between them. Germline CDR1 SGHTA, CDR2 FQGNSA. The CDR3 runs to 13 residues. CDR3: CASSAAVGNTIYF. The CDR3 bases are TGTGCCAGCAGCGCCGCTGTCGGAAACACCATATATTTT. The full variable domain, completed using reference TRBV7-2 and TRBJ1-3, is GAGVSQSPSNKVTEKGKDVELRCDPISGHTALYWYRQSLGQGLEFLIYFQGNSAPDKSGLPSDRFSAERTGGSVSTLTIQRTQQEDSAVYLCASSAAVGNTIYFGEGSWLTVV.